This is a list of T cell receptor beta chains from one sample in a study of blood T cell repertoires in COVID-19. The protocol was immunoSEQ multiplex PCR, while the TCRdb copy is restricted to in-frame clones and leaves out a portion. Of under 200,000 clones in the sample, approximately 80% were seen once. The sequencing sample was made of peripheral blood. The receptors stem from a human donor in a cohort sampled during active COVID-19. Both conserved end residues are part of each CDR3. Fields, in order: clone size, D gene, V gene, J gene, CDR3 protein, CDR3 DNA. A D gene is named only where the DNA matches it firmly. The size field is filled for only some rows; it gives once, few, many or a size class.

clone_size: -; d_call: -; v_call: TRBV7-8; j_call: TRBJ1-5; cdr3_aa: CASSLDRVGNQPQHF; cdr3_nt: TGTGCCAGCAGCTTAGACAGGGTAGGCAATCAGCCCCAGCATTTT
clone_size: once; d_call: TRBD1; v_call: TRBV5-4; j_call: TRBJ1-6; cdr3_aa: CASSWDRDSPLHF; cdr3_nt: TGTGCCAGCAGCTGGGACAGGGATTCACCCCTCCACTTT
clone_size: -; d_call: TRBD1; v_call: TRBV13; j_call: TRBJ1-1; cdr3_aa: CASTRGQGNTEAFF; cdr3_nt: TGTGCCAGCACACGAGGACAGGGGAACACTGAAGCTTTCTTT
clone_size: -; d_call: -; v_call: TRBV7-5; j_call: TRBJ1-2; cdr3_aa: CVRSLASRRGYGYTF; cdr3_nt: TGTGTCAGAAGCTTAGCGTCACGCCGGGGCTATGGCTACACCTTC
clone_size: -; d_call: TRBD2; v_call: TRBV5-1; j_call: TRBJ2-7; cdr3_aa: CASSLEVSGSAEQYF; cdr3_nt: TGCGCCAGCAGCTTGGAGGTTAGCGGGAGCGCCGAGCAGTACTTC
clone_size: -; d_call: TRBD2; v_call: TRBV19; j_call: TRBJ2-6; cdr3_aa: CASSVLAGVLGANVLTF; cdr3_nt: TGTGCCAGTAGTGTACTAGCGGGAGTTTTAGGGGCCAACGTCCTGACTTTC
clone_size: -; d_call: TRBD1; v_call: TRBV6-5; j_call: TRBJ1-2; cdr3_aa: CASSYSTGAYGYTF; cdr3_nt: TGTGCCAGCAGTTACTCGACAGGGGCCTATGGCTACACCTTC
clone_size: -; d_call: TRBD1; v_call: TRBV5-1; j_call: TRBJ2-5; cdr3_aa: CASSLDRVETQYF; cdr3_nt: TGCGCCAGCAGCCTGGACAGGGTGGAGACCCAGTACTTC
clone_size: -; d_call: -; v_call: TRBV27; j_call: TRBJ1-1; cdr3_aa: CASSLGAGLNTEAFF; cdr3_nt: TGTGCCAGCAGTTTAGGGGCAGGATTGAACACTGAAGCTTTCTTT
clone_size: -; d_call: -; v_call: TRBV6-1; j_call: TRBJ2-3; cdr3_aa: CASSERDRADTQYF; cdr3_nt: TGTGCCAGCAGTGAGCGGGACCGAGCGGATACGCAGTATTTT
clone_size: -; d_call: -; v_call: TRBV5-1; j_call: TRBJ2-7; cdr3_aa: CASRAGGEYEQYF; cdr3_nt: TGCGCCAGCAGAGCGGGTGGAGAGTACGAGCAGTACTTC
clone_size: -; d_call: -; v_call: TRBV25-1; j_call: TRBJ2-7; cdr3_aa: CASSRDTHYEQYF; cdr3_nt: TGTGCCAGCAGTCGGGACACCCACTACGAGCAGTACTTC
clone_size: -; d_call: -; v_call: TRBV7-9; j_call: TRBJ2-6; cdr3_aa: CASSFSAGTGANVLTF; cdr3_nt: TGTGCCAGCAGCTTCTCGGCAGGGACTGGGGCCAACGTCCTGACTTTC
clone_size: -; d_call: -; v_call: TRBV2; j_call: TRBJ2-5; cdr3_aa: CASIDRGAPSGETQYF; cdr3_nt: TGTGCCAGCATCGATCGGGGGGCCCCGTCGGGAGAGACCCAGTACTTC
clone_size: -; d_call: -; v_call: TRBV2; j_call: TRBJ2-1; cdr3_aa: CASSEGGLDYNEQFF; cdr3_nt: TGTGCCAGCAGTGAAGGGGGGCTGGACTACAATGAGCAGTTCTTC
clone_size: -; d_call: -; v_call: TRBV9; j_call: TRBJ2-1; cdr3_aa: CASSALIYNEQFF; cdr3_nt: TGTGCCAGCAGCGCCCTTATCTACAATGAGCAGTTCTTC
clone_size: -; d_call: TRBD1; v_call: TRBV5-6; j_call: TRBJ1-2; cdr3_aa: CASSLEGARGSAYGYTF; cdr3_nt: TGTGCCAGCAGCTTGGAGGGGGCGAGAGGGTCGGCCTATGGCTACACCTTC
clone_size: -; d_call: -; v_call: TRBV9; j_call: TRBJ1-1; cdr3_aa: CASSAVPNTEAFF; cdr3_nt: TGTGCCAGCAGCGCGGTTCCGAACACTGAAGCTTTCTTT